This T cell receptor (beta chain) was recorded in a study of cytomegalovirus exposure and HLA in healthy donors. Germline CDR1 is MDHEN and CDR2 is SYDVKM. The V gene lost 4 bases and the J gene lost 3 bases, with 9 bases spanning the gap. The CDR3 extends over 13 amino acids. The approximately 120-subject validation cohort, separate from the roughly 700-subject first cohort, included the donors. TCRdb keeps only in-frame clones here, not all; method: immunoSEQ multiplex PCR. The table records about 140,000 clones, about 91% of them present only once. The gene calls are TRBV28 and TRBJ1-1; D ambiguous. The source material was PBMCs. The receptor's source is a man in his late teens or twenties in good health and CMV-seropositive. This CDR3 is CASSSAGYTEAFF. The CDR3 bases are TGTGCCAGCAGTTCCGCCGGGTACACTGAAGCTTTCTTT.